A single sample is the source of the 30 T cell receptor beta chains below, sequenced in a study of cytomegalovirus exposure and HLA in healthy donors. The primer mix had 60 Vbeta and 13 Jbeta primers. The protocol was immunoSEQ multiplex PCR, while the TCRdb copy is restricted to in-frame clones and leaves out a portion. The profile covers around 150,000 clones, with approximately 83% appearing a single time and roughly 8.8% taken by the ten largest. The sequenced material came from PBMCs. Receptors originate from a man younger than 30 in good health and CMV-seropositive.

This chain uses TRBV27 with TRBJ1-2; D is uncertain. Trimming left V 7 bases short and J 0 bases short, with 6 bases between. From germline, CDR1 is MNHEY and CDR2 SMNVEV (reference sequence). This CDR3 spans 12 amino acids. Here the CDR3 DNA reads TGTGCCAGCAAGGGAGCTAACTATGGCTACACCTTC. Its translation: CASKGANYGYTF.

The chain carries TRBV6-6 and TRBJ1-2; 9 bases match TRBD1. The germline gives CDR1 MNHNY, CDR2 SVGAGI (reference sequence). The CDR3 consists of 13 residues. Germline trimming cut 5 bases from V and 7 bases from J; bases unmatched to any gene: 5. As DNA, the CDR3 is TGTGCCAGCAGTCCGGGACAGGGTGGTGGCTACACCTTC. Its translation is CASSPGQGGGYTF.

V usage is TRBV9 and J usage is TRBJ2-3; perhaps TRBD1 as D (6 bases). Trimming left V 4 bases short and J 4 bases short, with 19 bases between. The CDR3 consists of 16 residues. Germline V gene sequence: CDR1 SGDLS, CDR2 YYNGEE. CDR3 in DNA: TGTGCCAGCAGCCCTTTACTGCCCACAGGGTCAGATACGCAGTATTTT. Translation gives CASSPLLPTGSDTQYF.

This clone appeared once. The chain couples TRBV5-1 to TRBJ2-3, with 10 positions matching TRBD2. V lost 4 bases and J lost 0; bases outside the gene matches: 2. The CDR3 extends over 15 amino acids. Germline V gene lookup returns CDR1 SGHRS and CDR2 YFSETQ. The CDR3 DNA reads TGCGCCAGCAGCCCGACTAGCGGGAGCACAGATACGCAGTATTTT. As protein: CASSPTSGSTDTQYF.

As to this clone: This sample includes further DNA sequences coding for the same CDR3. The rearrangement joins TRBV7-2 to TRBJ1-5; TRBD1 matches 7 bases. Per germline, CDR1 SGHTA and CDR2 FQGNSA. Trimming cost V 1 base and J 2 bases; bases outside gene matches: 2. The CDR3 is 15 residues long. This CDR3 is CASSLVTGGNQPQHF. Written as DNA, the CDR3 is TGTGCCAGCAGCTTAGTTACAGGGGGCAATCAGCCCCAGCATTTT. Full variable domain (missing parts from reference TRBV7-2 and TRBJ1-5): GAGVSQSPSNKVTEKGKDVELRCDPISGHTALYWYRQSLGQGLEFLIYFQGNSAPDKSGLPSDRFSAERTGGSVSTLTIQRTQQEDSAVYLCASSLVTGGNQPQHFGDGTRLSIL.

J is TRBJ1-2 and V is TRBV9; D remains unclear. The germline V and J ends were trimmed by 0 bases and 7 bases, with 7 bases remaining between them. This CDR3 comprises 12 residues. Germline V CDR1 and CDR2: SGDLS, YYNGEE. The CDR3 coding sequence is TGTGCCAGCAGCGTAGAATGGGCTGGCTACACCTTC. Encoded protein: CASSVEWAGYTF.

This chain links TRBV10-3 with TRBJ2-3, with TRBD1 as a possible D gene (6 bases). The length of the CDR3 is 14 residues. V was cut by 2 bases and J by 5 bases, with 11 bases left in between. Germline V lookup: CDR1 ENHRY, CDR2 SYGVKD. Here the CDR3 DNA reads TGTGCCATCAGTGAGGGCAGGGGACGAGATACGCAGTATTTT. Protein product: CAISEGRGRDTQYF.

The J gene is TRBJ2-5, the V gene TRBV5-4; 9 bases are a match to TRBD1. The better agreement between TRBJ2-7 and the DNA end casts doubt on the J call. This CDR3 has 14 residues. CDR1 and CDR2 from the germline V gene are SGHNT and YYREEE (reference sequence). The CDR3 nucleotides are TGTGCCAGCAGCTCGCGGGACAGGGCTTACGAGCAGTACTTC. Amino acid sequence: CASSSRDRAYEQYF.

The genes are TRBV27 and TRBJ2-1, with a possible D match to TRBD2 (5 bases). Per the germline V gene, CDR1 is MNHEY and CDR2 is SMNVEV (reference sequence). This CDR3 is built from 11 residues. V was clipped by 10 bases and J by 10 bases, with 14 bases between them. CDR3 protein: CAIGEGREQFF. CDR3 DNA sequence: TGTGCCATCGGGGAAGGTCGGGAGCAGTTCTTC.

The chain recombines TRBV27 with TRBJ2-2, with D possibly being TRBD2 (5 bases). V was cut by 6 bases and J by 6 bases, with 14 bases left in between. There are 14 residues in the CDR3. Germline CDR1 reads MNHEY; CDR2 reads SMNVEV (reference sequence). CDR3 amino acids: CASRPAGGPGELFF. CDR3 DNA: TGTGCCAGCAGGCCCGCGGGTGGACCCGGGGAGCTGTTTTTT.

J is TRBJ1-4 and V is TRBV6-5; D remains unclear. With 4 bases removed from V and 1 base from J, the gap between germline ends came to 7 bases. Germline V CDR1 and CDR2: MNHEY, SVGAGI. There are 14 residues in the CDR3. CDR3 in DNA: TGTGCCAGCAGTTTCCTAGTAACTAATGAAAAACTGTTTTTT. Amino acids: CASSFLVTNEKLFF.

This chain links TRBV7-9 with TRBJ2-7; TRBD1 matches at 9 bases. Germline CDR1 SEHNR, CDR2 FQNEAQ (reference sequence). The CDR3 contains 17 residues. Unmatched junction bases numbered 13, after V lost 6 bases and J lost 1 base. This chain's CDR3 is CASRKTGQGPFSYEQYF. CDR3 nucleotides: TGTGCCAGCAGGAAAACGGGACAGGGCCCCTTTTCCTACGAGCAGTACTTC.

The rearrangement uses TRBV9 and TRBJ2-5, with TRBD2 matching 7 bases. V lost 4 bases to trimming and J lost 4 bases; unmatched junction nucleotides: 10. The germline V gene has CDR1 SGDLS and CDR2 YYNGEE. This CDR3 has 15 residues. CDR3 residues: CASSKGGGTPETQYF. CDR3 bases: TGTGCCAGCAGCAAAGGCGGGGGAACCCCAGAGACCCAGTACTTC.

Written as DNA, the CDR3 is TGTGCCAGCGGAGGCAGGGGTTATGGCTACACCTTC. Amino acids: CASGGRGYGYTF. The chain links TRBV6-5 to TRBJ1-2, with D perhaps TRBD1 (6 bases). In germline, CDR1 is MNHEY, CDR2 SVGAGI. The CDR3 extends over 12 amino acids. The ends were cut back, 8 bases at V and 5 bases at J, with 12 bases in the middle.

The genes are TRBV2 and TRBJ2-2; D possibly corresponds to TRBD1 (5 bases). Trimming stripped 6 bases from V and 4 bases from J, with 12 bases between. The length of the CDR3 is 14 residues. The germline V gene has CDR1 SNHLY and CDR2 FYNNEI. CDR3 residues: CASSPDSGTGELFF. Here the CDR3 DNA reads TGTGCCAGCAGCCCAGACAGTGGCACCGGGGAGCTGTTTTTT.

J is TRBJ2-7 and V is TRBV28; 7 bases fit TRBD1. The CDR3 is 16 amino acids. V shed 1 base and J 0 bases; nucleotides not matched to a gene: 6. Germline V gene lookup returns CDR1 MDHEN and CDR2 SYDVKM. CDR3 sequence reads: CASSLSIGDSSYEQYF. The CDR3 DNA reads as TGTGCCAGCAGTTTATCAATTGGGGACAGCTCCTACGAGCAGTACTTC. Based on the CDR3 plus reference TRBV28 and TRBJ2-7, the full variable domain is DVKVTQSSRYLVKRTGEKVFLECVQDMDHENMFWYRQDPGLGLRLIYFSYDVKMKEKGDIPEGYSVSREKKERFSLILESASTNQTSMYLCASSLSIGDSSYEQYFGPGTRLTVT.

The CDR3 sequence: CASSPLGSSYNEQFF. CDR3 bases: TGCGCCAGCAGCCCCCTAGGGAGCTCCTACAATGAGCAGTTCTTC. The chain couples TRBV5-1 to TRBJ2-1; tentative D call: TRBD2 (5 bases). V gave up 4 bases and J gave up 0 bases, with 11 bases separating them. CDR1 and CDR2 (germline): SGHRS, YFSETQ. The CDR3 is 15 residues long.

For the CDR3, the DNA is TGTGCCAGCAGCTGGGGGCCCCAGGGCTCCTACGAGCAGTACTTC. This translates into CASSWGPQGSYEQYF. The gene calls are TRBV7-9 and TRBJ2-7, with a possible D match to TRBD1 (6 bases). From germline, CDR1 is SEHNR and CDR2 FQNEAQ (reference sequence). The CDR3 has 15 amino acids. Trimming left V 4 bases short and J 0 bases short, with 13 bases between.

The chain is built from TRBV19 and TRBJ2-7; 10 bases agree with TRBD2. The trim removed 6 bases at V and 4 bases at J, leaving 6 bases unmatched. The CDR3 has 14 residues. Germline lookup yields CDR1 LNHDA and CDR2 SQIVND (reference sequence). CDR3 sequence reads: CASSWSGGEYEQYF. The DNA for the CDR3 is TGTGCCAGTAGCTGGAGCGGGGGGGAGTACGAGCAGTACTTC.

The chain combines TRBV7-9 with TRBJ2-7, with 7 bases aligning to TRBD2. The J segment lost 7 bases and the V segment lost 5 bases, leaving 14 bases of the junction unmatched. The CDR3 is made up of 15 amino acids. Germline CDR1 is SEHNR and CDR2 is FQNEAQ (reference sequence). The CDR3 reads CASSLEIGTKREQYF. CDR3 bases: TGTGCCAGCAGCCTAGAAATCGGGACTAAAAGGGAGCAGTACTTC.

The table lists this clone with a few counts. The chain is built from TRBV7-2 and TRBJ1-5, with 9 bases fitting TRBD1. Germline loops: CDR1 SGHTA, CDR2 FQGNSA. After removal of 4 bases from V and 4 bases from J, the junction contained 5 bases not matched to a gene. The CDR3 covers 15 residues. The CDR3 protein is CASSSGQGLNQPQHF. The CDR3 coding sequence is TGTGCCAGCAGCTCGGGACAGGGCCTGAATCAGCCCCAGCATTTT.

The V call is TRBV6-5, the J call TRBJ2-7; D possibly corresponds to TRBD1 (5 bases). This CDR3 has 15 residues. The V gene's germline CDR1 is MNHEY and CDR2 SVGAGI. V was cut by 2 bases and J by 3 bases, with 14 bases left in between. The CDR3 loop reads CASSYTFGRDYEQYF. The CDR3 region has the DNA TGTGCCAGCAGTTACACATTCGGCAGGGACTACGAGCAGTACTTC.

This clone showed up just a few times. This rearrangement joins TRBV5-6 to TRBJ1-5; TRBD1 agrees at 7 bases. The CDR3 has 14 amino acids. Germline CDR1 SGHDT, CDR2 YYEEEE. With 3 bases clipped from V and 6 bases from J, the junction kept 6 bases outside the gene matches. For the CDR3, the DNA is TGTGCCAGCAGCTCGACAGGGTTCGGTCAGCCCCAGCATTTT. It codes for CASSSTGFGQPQHF.

V is TRBV7-2 and J is TRBJ2-3; D might be TRBD1 (6 bases). CDR3 length: 14 amino acids. Trimming took off 5 bases at V and 2 bases at J, with 11 bases between the two ends. Looked up from germline, CDR1 is SGHTA and CDR2 is FQGNSA. The CDR3 DNA is TGTGCCAGCAGCCTCAGACAGGCCACAGATACGCAGTATTTT. It encodes CASSLRQATDTQYF.

CDR3: CASSPKEEGLGIYTF. In DNA, the CDR3 is TGTGCCAGCAGTCCAAAGGAGGAGGGATTAGGAATCTACACCTTC. The chain combines TRBV2 with TRBJ1-2; D is ambiguous. The CDR3 runs 15 residues. The ends were cut back, 5 bases at V and 10 bases at J, with 23 bases in the middle. CDR1 and CDR2 from the germline V gene are SNHLY and FYNNEI.

The J gene is TRBJ1-5, the V gene TRBV6-1; D not certain. CDR1 and CDR2 (germline): MNHNS, SASEGT. The V gene lost 6 bases and the J gene lost 4 bases, with 13 bases spanning the gap. The length of the CDR3 is 14 residues. In DNA, the CDR3 is TGTGCCAGCAGAAATAAAACATGGAATCAGCCCCAGCATTTT. The encoded protein is CASRNKTWNQPQHF.

The rearrangement joins TRBV5-6 to TRBJ1-6; D not certain. The V end was cut by 7 bases, the J end by 13 bases, with 21 bases between. This CDR3 comprises 14 residues. Germline CDR1 reads SGHDT; CDR2 reads YYEEEE. The CDR3 nucleotides read TGTGCCAGCGGATTCCGGGAGGCTAACCGTCCCCTCCACTTT. Protein product: CASGFREANRPLHF.

The chain combines TRBV6-1 with TRBJ2-7, with a possible D match to TRBD2 (6 bases). This CDR3 contains 13 residues. Trimming pared 7 bases from V and 1 base from J, leaving 11 bases between. CDR1 and CDR2 from the germline V gene are MNHNS and SASEGT. The CDR3 sequence is CASTIADSYEQYF. The CDR3 coding sequence is TGTGCCAGCACCATAGCGGATTCCTACGAGCAGTACTTC.

The sample holds a few counts of this clone. J is TRBJ2-2 and V is TRBV21-1; the table gives TRBD1 as D, unverified against the DNA. TRBV21-1 is noted as a pseudogene. This CDR3 contains 16 residues. The CDR3 bases are TGTGCCAGCCGTGAACTGGGACAGAACAACACCGGGGAGCTGTTTTTT. Its protein is CASRELGQNNTGELFF.

This chain connects TRBV2 to TRBJ2-7, with a tentative D call TRBD1 (5 bases). CDR1 and CDR2 (germline): SNHLY, FYNNEI. The V end lost 2 bases, the J end lost 3 bases, and 11 bases lay between the germline ends. This CDR3 comprises 14 residues. This CDR3 is CASSEQGELYEQYF. Written as DNA, the CDR3 is TGTGCCAGCAGTGAACAGGGTGAACTCTACGAGCAGTACTTC.